Presented here are 8 T cell receptor beta chains from one specimen sequenced in a study of circulating tumor DNA in untreated peripheral T-cell lymphoma. TCRdb's copy holds only in-frame clones and misses some; the assay was immunoSEQ multiplex PCR. Found here are approximately 8,900 clones, about 84% of them singletons; the top ten hold 2% to 2.5%. Sequencing was performed on tumor tissue. The receptors stem from a human donor with peripheral T-cell lymphoma.

The chain joins TRBV29-1 to TRBJ2-3; a weak D match, TRBD2 (7 bases). Germline-derived CDR1 and CDR2 are SQVTM and ANQGSEA. The germline V and J ends were trimmed by 0 bases and 2 bases, with 21 bases remaining between them. The CDR3 loop spans 18 amino acids. The CDR3 nucleotides are TGCAGCGTTGAAGAAGGCTCACAGGGAGGGGAGGTCACAGATACGCAGTATTTT. This sequence encodes CSVEEGSQGGEVTDTQYF.

The V gene is TRBV6-8, the J gene TRBJ1-2; D call uncertain. The V gene lost 4 bases and the J gene lost 3 bases, with 9 bases spanning the gap. The CDR3 loop spans 13 amino acids. CDR1 and CDR2 from the germline V gene are MNHGY and SAAAGT. The CDR3 loop reads CASSSSEHYGYTF. In nucleotides, the CDR3 is TGTGCCAGCAGTTCCTCAGAGCACTATGGCTACACCTTC.

V is TRBV12-5 and J is TRBJ1-1; D not certain. Per the germline V gene, CDR1 is LGHNT and CDR2 is FRNRAP. The germline V and J ends were trimmed by 6 bases and 1 base, with 6 bases remaining between them. CDR3 size: 12 residues. CDR3 in amino acids: CASGPGNTEAFF. Here the CDR3 DNA reads TGTGCTAGTGGGCCGGGGAACACTGAAGCTTTCTTT. Full variable domain (missing parts from reference TRBV12-5 and TRBJ1-1): DARVTQTPRHKVTEMGQEVTMRCQPILGHNTVFWYRQTMMQGLELLAYFRNRAPLDDSGMPKDRFSAEMPDATLATLKIQPSEPRDSAVYFCASGPGNTEAFFGQGTRLTVV.

The chain is built from TRBV25-1 and TRBJ2-4; D is possibly TRBD1 (5 bases). The V end lost 1 base, the J end lost 8 bases, and 9 bases lay between the germline ends. The CDR3 is made up of 13 amino acids. Germline-derived CDR1 and CDR2 are MGHDK and SYGVNS. CDR3 in amino acids: CASSEFGRDIQYF. CDR3 nucleotide sequence: TGTGCCAGCAGTGAATTTGGCAGGGACATTCAGTACTTC.

The chain is built from TRBV30 and TRBJ1-1; D is uncertain. The CDR3 covers 11 residues. Trimming cost V 4 bases and J 5 bases, with 8 bases left between them. Germline V gives CDR1 GTSNPN, CDR2 SVGIG (reference sequence). CDR3 bases: TGTGCCTGGATGGACTATACTGAAGCTTTCTTT. Residues: CAWMDYTEAFF.

The chain has TRBV15 and TRBJ1-2, with D perhaps TRBD1 (6 bases). Looked up from germline, CDR1 is LNHNV and CDR2 is YYDKDF (reference sequence). V was pared by 2 bases and J by 2 bases, with 12 bases between. This CDR3 contains 15 residues. CDR3 nucleotide sequence: TGTGCCACCAGCAGACCTGACAGGCCAAACTATGGCTACACCTTC. It encodes CATSRPDRPNYGYTF.

V gene TRBV7-6 combines with J gene TRBJ1-1, with D perhaps TRBD1 (5 bases). Germline values: CDR1 SGHVS, CDR2 FNYEAQ. The germline V and J ends were trimmed by 1 base and 3 bases, with 9 bases remaining between them. This CDR3 region has 14 residues. In DNA, the CDR3 is TGTGCCAGCAGCTTAGTTATGGGGGACACTGAAGCTTTCTTT. It encodes CASSLVMGDTEAFF.

There are a few counts of this clone. The chain's CDR3 is CASSPSHRATNEKLFF. As DNA, the CDR3 is TGTGCCAGCTCACCATCCCACAGGGCTACTAATGAAAAACTGTTTTTT. V is TRBV18 and J is TRBJ1-4; D is possibly TRBD1 (6 bases). The CDR3 loop spans 16 amino acids. CDR1 is KGHSH and CDR2 is LQKENI in the germline V gene. Trimming removed 2 bases from V and 2 bases from J, with 12 bases in between.